The sequence of this TCR beta chain was determined in a study of T cells after yellow fever vaccination. Study background: Low-cell-number fractions underwent preparation using SMART-Seq v4 Ultra Low Input.

The germline V gene encodes CDR1 SGHRS and CDR2 YFSETQ. The CDR3 length is 16 residues. V lost 3 bases to trimming and J lost 5 bases; unmatched junction nucleotides: 8. This clonotype was observed a few times. TCRdb processed the 5' RACE reads anew with MiXCR; each CDR3 protein has one entry. Here the sample spans around 550,000 distinct CDR3 sequences, under 25% being singletons. Sequences were derived from PBMCs, sampled 15 days after the yellow fever booster vaccination. The receptor's source is a man aged 25 to 40 who received the YFV17D yellow fever vaccine. The genes are TRBV5-1 and TRBJ2-2, with TRBD1 matching 9 bases. DNA of the CDR3: TGCGCCAGCAGCTGGGGACAGGGCGGTAGTACCGGGGAGCTGTTTTTT. Translating it yields CASSWGQGGSTGELFF.